This T cell receptor beta chain comes out of a study of patients and donors after allogeneic stem cell transplantation. TCRdb re-derived calls from the RT-PCR reads in MiXCR, one entry per CDR3 protein. The sample shows approximately 88,000 distinct CDR3 sequences, approximately 5% of them seen only once. This clonotype was counted at least ten times. Germline lookup yields CDR1 ENHRY and CDR2 SYGVKD. This CDR3 spans 15 amino acids. Trimming shortened V by 5 bases and J by 8 bases, and 19 bases separated the two germline ends. The specimen was blood, either unsorted or a sorted T cell fraction (not recorded which). The receptor's source is a human donor who was either an allogeneic HSCT recipient or a stem cell or donor lymphocyte infusion donor (not recorded which). It is not recorded whose cells these are; they may come from a transplant donor. The chain links TRBV10-3 to TRBJ2-1; D might be TRBD1 (8 bases). This chain's CDR3 is CAISPTGGVVDEQFF. Written as DNA, the CDR3 is TGTGCCATCAGTCCTACAGGGGGGGTTGTGGATGAGCAGTTCTTC.